This T cell receptor (beta chain) originates from a study of shared clonotypes between healthy human individuals. General observations from the study: For naive CD4 cells, approximately 5% of clonotypes were shared across a few donors.

Template for every sorted-subset replicate PCR totaled around 200 ng DNA, around 33,000 T cell genomes. Clones were sequenced by immunoSEQ multiplex PCR, and TCRdb holds only the in-frame ones, with some missing. Here the sample spans about 2.4 million clones, 80% to 95% being singletons. With respect to this clone: The antigen remains undetermined.

The V and J ends lost 4 bases and 4 bases respectively, with 12 bases between them. Per germline, CDR1 SGHRS and CDR2 YFSETQ. The length of the CDR3 is 15 residues. This clonotype was obtained from a man aged 18-30 years in good health. Some clones in this sample may be carry-over from other donors' samples. The J gene is TRBJ2-6, the V gene TRBV5-1; D is unresolved. Sequencing was carried out using naive CD4+ T cells from PBMCs. Indicated subset: CD45RA+ positively selected. The CDR3 nucleotides read TGCGCCAGCAGCCCCTCAGCGTCCGGGGCCAACGTCCTGACTTTC. Translated: CASSPSASGANVLTF. Full variable domain (outside the CDR3, taken from reference TRBV5-1 and TRBJ2-6): KAGVTQTPRYLIKTRGQQVTLSCSPISGHRSVSWYQQTPGQGLQFLFEYFSETQRNKGNFPGRFSGRQFSNSRSEMNVSTLELGDSALYLCASSPSASGANVLTFGAGSRLTVL.